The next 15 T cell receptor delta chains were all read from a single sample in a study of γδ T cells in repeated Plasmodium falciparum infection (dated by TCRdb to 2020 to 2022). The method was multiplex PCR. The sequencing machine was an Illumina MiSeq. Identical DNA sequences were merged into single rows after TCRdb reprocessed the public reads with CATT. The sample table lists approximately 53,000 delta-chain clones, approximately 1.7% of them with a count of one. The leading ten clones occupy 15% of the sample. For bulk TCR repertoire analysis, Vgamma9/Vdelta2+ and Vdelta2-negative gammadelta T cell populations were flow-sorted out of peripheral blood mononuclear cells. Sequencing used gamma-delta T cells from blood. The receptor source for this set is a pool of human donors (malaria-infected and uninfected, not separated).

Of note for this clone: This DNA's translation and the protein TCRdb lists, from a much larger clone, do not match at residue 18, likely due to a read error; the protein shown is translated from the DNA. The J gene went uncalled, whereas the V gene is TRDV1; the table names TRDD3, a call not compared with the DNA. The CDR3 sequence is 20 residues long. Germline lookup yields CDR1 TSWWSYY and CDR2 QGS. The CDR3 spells CALGELGCPLQTWDTRQTFF. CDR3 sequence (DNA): TGTGCTCTTGGGGAACTAGGTTGCCCCCTCCAAACCTGGGACACCCGACAGACGTTTTTC.

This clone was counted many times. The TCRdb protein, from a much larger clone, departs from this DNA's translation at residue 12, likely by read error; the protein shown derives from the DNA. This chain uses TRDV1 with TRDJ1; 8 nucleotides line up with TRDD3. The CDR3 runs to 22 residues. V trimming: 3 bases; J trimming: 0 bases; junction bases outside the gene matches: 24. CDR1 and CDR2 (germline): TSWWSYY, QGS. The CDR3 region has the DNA TGTGCTCTTGGGGAGACTTCCTGGTACTGGGGGGTGGGGATACCGTACACCGATAAACTCATCTTT. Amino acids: CALGETSWYWGVGIPYTDKLIF.

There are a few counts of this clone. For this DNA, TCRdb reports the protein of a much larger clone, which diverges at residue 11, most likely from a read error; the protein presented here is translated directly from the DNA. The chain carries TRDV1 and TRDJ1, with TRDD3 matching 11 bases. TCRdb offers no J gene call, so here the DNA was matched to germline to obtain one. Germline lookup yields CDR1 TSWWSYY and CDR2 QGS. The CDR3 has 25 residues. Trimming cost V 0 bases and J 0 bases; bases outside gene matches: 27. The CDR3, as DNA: TGTGCTCTTGGGGAACTCGGGCCCTACTCCACTTACTGGGGGATATTTAGATCGTACACCGATAAACTCATCTTT. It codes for CALGELGPYSTYWGIFRSYTDKLIF.

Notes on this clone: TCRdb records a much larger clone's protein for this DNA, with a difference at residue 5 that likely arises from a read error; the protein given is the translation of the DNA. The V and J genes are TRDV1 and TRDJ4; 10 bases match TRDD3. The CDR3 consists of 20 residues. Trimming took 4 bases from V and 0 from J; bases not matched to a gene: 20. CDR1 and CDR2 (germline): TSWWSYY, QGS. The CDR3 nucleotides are TGTGCTCTTGGGGGATGCTACCAACTGGGGGATCCAAGAAATACCAGACCCCTGATCTTT. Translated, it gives CALGGCYQLGDPRNTRPLIF.

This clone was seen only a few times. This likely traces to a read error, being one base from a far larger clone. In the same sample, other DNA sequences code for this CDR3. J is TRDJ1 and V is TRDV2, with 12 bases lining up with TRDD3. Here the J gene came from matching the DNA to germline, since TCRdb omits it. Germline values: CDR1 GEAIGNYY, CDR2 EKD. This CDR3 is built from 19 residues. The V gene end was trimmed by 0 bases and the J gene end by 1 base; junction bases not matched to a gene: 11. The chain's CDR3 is CACDTLPPGGYGSTDKLIF. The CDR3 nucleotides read TGTGCCTGTGACACCTTGCCTCCTGGGGGATACGGAAGCACCGATAAACTCATCTTT.

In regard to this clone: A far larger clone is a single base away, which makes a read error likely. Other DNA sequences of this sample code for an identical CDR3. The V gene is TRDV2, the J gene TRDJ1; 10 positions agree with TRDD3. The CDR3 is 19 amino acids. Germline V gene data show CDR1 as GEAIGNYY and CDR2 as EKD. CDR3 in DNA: TGTGCCTGTGACACCGCAAAAGGGGGATACGCGATGGACACCGATAAACTCATCTTC. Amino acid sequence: CACDTAKGGYAMDTDKLIF.

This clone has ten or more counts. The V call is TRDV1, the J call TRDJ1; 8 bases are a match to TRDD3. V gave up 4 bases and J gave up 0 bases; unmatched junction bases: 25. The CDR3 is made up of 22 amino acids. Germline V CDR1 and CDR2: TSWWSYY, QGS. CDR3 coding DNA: TGTGCTCTTGGGGCTTTCTTGGGCCTACCTTACTGGGGGTCCAAGTACACCGATAAACTCATCTTT. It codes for CALGAFLGLPYWGSKYTDKLIF.

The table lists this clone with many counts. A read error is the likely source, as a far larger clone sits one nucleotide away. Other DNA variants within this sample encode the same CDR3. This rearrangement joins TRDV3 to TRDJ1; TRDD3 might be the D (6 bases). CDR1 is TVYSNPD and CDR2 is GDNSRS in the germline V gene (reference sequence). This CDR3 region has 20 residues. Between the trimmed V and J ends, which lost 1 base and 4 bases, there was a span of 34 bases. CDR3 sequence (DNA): TGTGCCTTTAAATCCCCCGGGCGCCCCTATGAGATACGACCGTTCGATAAACTCATCTTT. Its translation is CAFKSPGRPYEIRPFDKLIF.

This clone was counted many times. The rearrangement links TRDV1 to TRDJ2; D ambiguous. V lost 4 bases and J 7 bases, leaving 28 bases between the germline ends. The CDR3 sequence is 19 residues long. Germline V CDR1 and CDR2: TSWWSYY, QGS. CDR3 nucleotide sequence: TGTGCTCTTGGGGGAAGGAGGGAGCATACCGGCTGTTGCGAAGCACAACTCTTCTTT. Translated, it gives CALGGRREHTGCCEAQLFF.

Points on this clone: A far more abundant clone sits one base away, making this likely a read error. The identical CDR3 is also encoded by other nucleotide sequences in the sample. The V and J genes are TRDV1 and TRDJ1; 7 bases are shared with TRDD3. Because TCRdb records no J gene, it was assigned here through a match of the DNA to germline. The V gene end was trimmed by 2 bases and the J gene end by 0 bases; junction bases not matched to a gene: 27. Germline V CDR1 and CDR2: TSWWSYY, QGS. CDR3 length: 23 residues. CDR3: CALGETSVLGRLGITTYTDKLIF. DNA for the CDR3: TGTGCTCTTGGGGAAACTTCGGTTTTAGGGAGACTGGGGATTACTACGTACACCGATAAACTCATCTTT.

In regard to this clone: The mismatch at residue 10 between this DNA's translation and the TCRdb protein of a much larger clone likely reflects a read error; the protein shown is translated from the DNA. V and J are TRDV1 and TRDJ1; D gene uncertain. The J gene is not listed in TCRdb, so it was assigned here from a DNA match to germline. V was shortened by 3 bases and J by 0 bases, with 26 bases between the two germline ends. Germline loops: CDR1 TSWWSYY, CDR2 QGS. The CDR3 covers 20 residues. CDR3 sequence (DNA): TGTGCTCTTGGGGAGGTCGGGAGACGGGCCCCGGGAAGGTACACCGATAAACTCATCTTT. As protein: CALGEVGRRAPGRYTDKLIF.

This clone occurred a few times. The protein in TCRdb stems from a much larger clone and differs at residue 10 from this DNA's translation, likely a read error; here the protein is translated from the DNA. The CDR3 here is CALGGDTDKHIF. The CDR3 DNA sequence: TGTGCTCTTGGTGGGGACACCGATAAACACATCTTT. This sequence joins TRDV1 and TRDJ1; TRDD3 might be the D (5 bases). Looked up from germline, CDR1 is TSWWSYY and CDR2 is QGS. The CDR3 extends over 12 amino acids.

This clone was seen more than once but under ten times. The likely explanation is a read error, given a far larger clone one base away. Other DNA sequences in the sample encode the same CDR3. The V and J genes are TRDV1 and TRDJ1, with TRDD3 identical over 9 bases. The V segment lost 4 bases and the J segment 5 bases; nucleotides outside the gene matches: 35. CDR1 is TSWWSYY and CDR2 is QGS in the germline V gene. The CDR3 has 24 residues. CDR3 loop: CALGGYTPLPEVFYWGTSTDKLIF. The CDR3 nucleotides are TGTGCTCTTGGGGGATACACTCCCTTACCGGAGGTCTTTTACTGGGGGACTTCCACTGATAAACTCATCTTT.

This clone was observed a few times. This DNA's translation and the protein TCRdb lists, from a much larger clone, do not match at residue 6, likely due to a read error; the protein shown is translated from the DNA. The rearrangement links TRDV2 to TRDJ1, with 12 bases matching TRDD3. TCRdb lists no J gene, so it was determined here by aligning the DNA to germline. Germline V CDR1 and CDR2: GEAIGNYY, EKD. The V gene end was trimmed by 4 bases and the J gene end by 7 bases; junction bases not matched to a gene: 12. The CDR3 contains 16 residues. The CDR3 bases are TGTGCCTGTGATCGGATACTGGGGGATACCTCCCTTAAACTCATCTTT. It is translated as CACDRILGDTSLKLIF.

CDR3: CASNLYLGIQTDKLIF. The DNA for the CDR3 is TGTGCCTCTAATTTGTATCTGGGGATCCAAACCGATAAACTCATCTTT. No call was made for the V gene; the J gene is TRDJ1; the DNA was not used to check the table's D call, TRDD3. CDR3 length: 16 residues.